These 24 T cell receptor beta chains came from one sample sequenced in a study of T cell responses to AZD1222 COVID-19 vaccine. The method was immunoSEQ multiplex PCR; TCRdb's version includes in-frame clones alone and lacks a portion of them. This table holds more than 95,000 clones, around nine tenths found once. The sample in question was peripheral blood, obtained 28 days after the second dose of the MenACWY control vaccine. The receptors here all came from an adult who received the MenACWY meningococcal vaccine as a control.

The V gene is TRBV14, the J gene TRBJ2-2, with unresolved D. Germline V gene lookup returns CDR1 SGHDN and CDR2 FVKESK. The CDR3 consists of 13 residues. The V end lost 2 bases, the J end lost 6 bases, and 7 bases lay between the germline ends. CDR3 in DNA: TGTGCCAGCAGCCAACAGGTAGCCGGGGAGCTGTTTTTT. Translated: CASSQQVAGELFF.

The chain uses TRBV12-3 or TRBV12-4 and TRBJ1-2, with TRBD1 matching 7 bases. CDR3 length equals 13 residues. V shed 5 bases and J 7 bases; nucleotides not matched to a gene: 7. This CDR3 is CASSLGTVSGYTF. CDR3 coding DNA: TGTGCCAGCAGTCTCGGGACAGTGAGTGGCTACACCTTC.

The chain joins TRBV2 to TRBJ2-5; either TRBD1 or TRBD2 may supply D (6 bases each). The germline V gene encodes CDR1 SNHLY and CDR2 FYNNEI. The CDR3 totals 13 residues. The ends were cut back, 7 bases at V and 3 bases at J, with 12 bases in the middle. The CDR3 DNA follows: TGTGCCAGCATGAGGGGGGAGGAAGAGACCCAGTACTTC. Residues: CASMRGEEETQYF.

This clone occurred once. The V gene is TRBV5-1, the J gene TRBJ1-2; tentative D call: TRBD1 (5 bases). Looked up from germline, CDR1 is SGHRS and CDR2 is YFSETQ. This CDR3 has 14 residues. The V gene lost 3 bases and the J gene lost 5 bases, with 14 bases spanning the gap. The CDR3: CASSSYIGTYGYTF. CDR3 nucleotide sequence: TGCGCCAGCAGCTCCTATATTGGGACGTATGGCTACACCTTC.

The chain couples TRBV4-3 to TRBJ2-1; 7 bases agree with TRBD1. The germline CDR1 and CDR2 sequences are LGHNA and YSLEER. This CDR3 comprises 17 residues. V lost 0 bases, J lost 1 base, and 6 bases stayed unmatched. CDR3 sequence: CASSQERTGVSYNEQFF. The CDR3 DNA reads TGCGCCAGCAGCCAAGAACGAACAGGGGTTTCCTACAATGAGCAGTTCTTC.

The chain combines TRBV2 with TRBJ2-7; weak D call: TRBD1 (5 bases). Per germline, CDR1 SNHLY and CDR2 FYNNEI. V dropped 6 bases and J dropped 3 bases, with 12 bases sitting between them. The CDR3 extends over 13 amino acids. The CDR3 spells CASRPDSLYEQYF. CDR3 sequence (DNA): TGTGCCAGCAGGCCCGACAGCCTCTACGAGCAGTACTTC.

The genes are TRBV18 and TRBJ1-1; perhaps TRBD1 as D (5 bases). CDR3 length equals 14 residues. CDR1 is KGHSH and CDR2 is LQKENI in the germline V gene. V was clipped by 0 bases and J by 6 bases, with 11 bases between them. In nucleotides, the CDR3 is TGTGCCAGCTCACCACCGGGCGGGGCCGCTGAAGCTTTCTTT. It translates to CASSPPGGAAEAFF.

V gene TRBV5-1 combines with J gene TRBJ2-5; D remains unclear. Germline CDR1 reads SGHRS; CDR2 reads YFSETQ. The ends were cut back, 5 bases at V and 5 bases at J, with 13 bases in the middle. This CDR3 is 13 amino acids long. The CDR3 region is CASRASTRETQYF. The CDR3, as DNA: TGCGCCAGCAGGGCGAGTACCAGGGAGACCCAGTACTTC.

This clone was observed once. The V call is TRBV19, the J call TRBJ2-7, with D uncertain. CDR3 size: 13 residues. V gave up 10 bases and J gave up 5 bases, with 18 bases separating them. Germline V gives CDR1 LNHDA, CDR2 SQIVND (reference sequence). The CDR3 nucleotides are TGTGCCACCCGGTGGGGAAGGTTCGACGAGCAGTACTTC. This gives the protein CATRWGRFDEQYF.

The rearrangement joins TRBV11-2 to TRBJ2-7; 7 nucleotides match TRBD2. Germline V gives CDR1 SGHAT, CDR2 FQNNGV. After removal of 1 base from V and 0 bases from J, the junction contained 3 bases not matched to a gene. This CDR3 has 15 residues. CDR3 sequence (DNA): TGTGCCAGCAGCTTAGGCGGGGGACCCTCCTACGAGCAGTACTTC. Amino acid sequence: CASSLGGGPSYEQYF. The variable domain in full, completed from reference TRBV11-2 and TRBJ2-7, reads EAGVAQSPRYKIIEKRQSVAFWCNPISGHATLYWYQQILGQGPKLLIQFQNNGVVDDSQLPKDRFSAERLKGVDSTLKIQPAKLEDSAVYLCASSLGGGPSYEQYFGPGTRLTVT.

V and J are TRBV24-1 and TRBJ1-2, with D possibly being TRBD1 (5 bases). CDR1 KGHDR and CDR2 SFDVKD come from the germline V gene. V lost 2 bases and J lost 7, with 13 bases in between. The CDR3 consists of 14 residues. CDR3 nucleotide sequence: TGTGCCACCAGTGATTCCCTATCCAGGGTTGGCTACACCTTC. Residues: CATSDSLSRVGYTF.

The genes are TRBV6-4 and TRBJ2-7; D unresolved. The CDR3 contains 14 residues. V was shortened by 4 bases and J by 5 bases, with 15 bases between the two germline ends. Germline V CDR1 and CDR2: MRHNA, SNTAGT. The CDR3 DNA reads as TGTGCCAGCAGTGGATCGTCAATCGGGCACGAGCAGTACTTC. Protein sequence: CASSGSSIGHEQYF.

V gene TRBV5-5 combines with J gene TRBJ1-1, with D possibly being TRBD1 (5 bases). This CDR3 has 14 residues. V gave up 2 bases and J gave up 3 bases, with 11 bases separating them. Germline CDR1 SGHKS, CDR2 YYEKEE (reference sequence). In DNA form, the CDR3 reads TGTGCCAGCAGCTTCAACAGGCCCGACACTGAAGCTTTCTTT. Protein sequence: CASSFNRPDTEAFF. Combining the CDR3 with reference TRBV5-5 and TRBJ1-1 gives the whole variable domain DAGVTQSPTHLIKTRGQQVTLRCSPISGHKSVSWYQQVLGQGPQFIFQYYEKEERGRGNFPDRFSARQFPNYSSELNVNALLLGDSALYLCASSFNRPDTEAFFGQGTRLTVV.

This chain uses TRBV2 with TRBJ1-3; no firm D call. The V end lost 5 bases, the J end lost 4 bases, and 12 bases lay between the germline ends. The CDR3 extends over 14 amino acids. Germline CDR1 reads SNHLY; CDR2 reads FYNNEI. The CDR3 spells CASSNRGGGNTIYF. CDR3 nucleotide sequence: TGTGCCAGCAGTAACCGGGGAGGAGGAAACACCATATATTTT. Drawing the rest from reference TRBV2 and TRBJ1-3, the complete variable domain is EPEVTQTPSHQVTQMGQEVILRCVPISNHLYFYWYRQILGQKVEFLVSFYNNEISEKSEIFDDQFSVERPDGSNFTLKIRSTKLEDSAMYFCASSNRGGGNTIYFGEGSWLTVV.

This rearrangement joins TRBV3-1 (or the pseudogene TRBV3-2) to TRBJ1-4, with TRBD1 identical over 10 bases. The V gene's germline CDR1 is LGHDT and CDR2 YNNKEL (reference sequence). This CDR3 is built from 15 residues. Trimming at V came to 4 bases and at J to 8 bases, leaving 7 bases not matched to a gene. The CDR3 nucleotides are TGTGCCAGCAGCCGACGCCGGGACAGGGGAGAAAAACTGTTTTTT. The encoded protein is CASSRRRDRGEKLFF.

This clone is a singleton in its sample. The chain carries TRBV5-5 and TRBJ2-3; D not resolved. This CDR3 spans 13 amino acids. The V gene's germline CDR1 is SGHKS and CDR2 YYEKEE (reference sequence). Trimming removed 4 bases at V and 5 bases at J, with 11 bases between. The CDR3 spells CASSPPGGDTQYF. CDR3 nucleotide sequence: TGTGCCAGCAGCCCGCCCGGCGGAGATACGCAGTATTTT.

This clone has just a few counts. This chain uses TRBV5-1 with TRBJ2-3; D uncertain. The ends were cut back, 1 base at V and 5 bases at J, with 8 bases in the middle. The CDR3 extends over 13 amino acids. The germline CDR1 and CDR2 sequences are SGHRS and YFSETQ. CDR3: CASSLNLLDTQYF. As DNA, the CDR3 is TGCGCCAGCAGCTTGAATCTTCTAGATACGCAGTATTTT.

This rearrangement joins TRBV20-1 to TRBJ2-1; tentative D call: TRBD2 (5 bases). Germline CDR1 reads DFQATT; CDR2 reads SNEGSKA (reference sequence). The CDR3 loop spans 10 amino acids. Trimming stripped 6 bases from V and 7 bases from J, with 7 bases between. The CDR3 here is CSAPGNEQFF. Here the CDR3 DNA reads TGCAGTGCCCCGGGAAATGAGCAGTTCTTC.

The gene calls are TRBV24-1 and TRBJ1-6; no firm D call. The CDR3 contains 12 residues. The germline gives CDR1 KGHDR, CDR2 SFDVKD. The V end was cut by 7 bases, the J end by 7 bases, with 7 bases between. Here the CDR3 reads CATREGNSPLHF. The CDR3, as DNA: TGTGCCACCAGAGAGGGAAATTCACCCCTCCACTTT.

This rearrangement joins TRBV6-5 to TRBJ1-1, with 10 nucleotides matching TRBD1. The CDR3 consists of 13 residues. Germline values: CDR1 MNHEY, CDR2 SVGAGI. V trimming: 7 bases; J trimming: 5 bases; junction bases outside the gene matches: 4. CDR3 in amino acids: CASTPDRGTEAFF. In DNA, the CDR3 is TGTGCCAGCACCCCGGACAGGGGGACTGAAGCTTTCTTT.

The rearrangement joins TRBV10-3 to TRBJ2-5; perhaps D is TRBD1 or TRBD2 (6 bases each). V was trimmed by 8 bases and J by 5 bases, leaving 15 bases between them. The CDR3 is 13 residues long. Per the germline V gene, CDR1 is ENHRY and CDR2 is SYGVKD. The DNA of the CDR3 is TGTGCCATCTTAAGGGGGGCCGGGGAGACCCAGTACTTC. Its translation is CAILRGAGETQYF.

This sequence joins TRBV28 and TRBJ2-2; no definite D call. CDR1 and CDR2 from the germline V gene are MDHEN and SYDVKM. With 6 bases removed from V and 0 bases from J, the gap between germline ends came to 5 bases. The CDR3 spans 13 residues. The CDR3 region is CASRQPNTGELFF. The CDR3 DNA sequence: TGTGCCAGCAGACAGCCGAACACCGGGGAGCTGTTTTTT.

The gene calls are TRBV19 and TRBJ2-7, with 9 bases identical to TRBD1. CDR1 is LNHDA, CDR2 SQIVND, per germline (reference sequence). V lost 9 bases to trimming and J lost 6 bases; unmatched junction nucleotides: 9. This CDR3 is 13 amino acids long. CDR3 DNA sequence: TGTGCCAGGCACCGGGACAGGGTTTTCGAGCAGTACTTC. It yields the protein CARHRDRVFEQYF. Variable domain in full (rest from reference TRBV19 and TRBJ2-7): DGGITQSPKYLFRKEGQNVTLSCEQNLNHDAMYWYRQDPGQGLRLIYYSQIVNDFQKGDIAEGYSVSREKKESFPLTVTSAQKNPTAFYLCARHRDRVFEQYFGPGTRLTVT.

The rearrangement links TRBV19 to TRBJ2-7; perhaps TRBD1 as D (6 bases). This CDR3 is built from 14 residues. Between the trimmed V and J ends, which lost 6 bases and 4 bases, there was a span of 16 bases. Germline V lookup: CDR1 LNHDA, CDR2 SQIVND (reference sequence). CDR3 protein: CASRPQGNGYEQYF. The CDR3 DNA sequence: TGTGCCAGTAGACCCCAGGGGAATGGGTACGAGCAGTACTTC. Together with reference TRBV19 and TRBJ2-7, the CDR3 gives the full variable domain: DGGITQSPKYLFRKEGQNVTLSCEQNLNHDAMYWYRQDPGQGLRLIYYSQIVNDFQKGDIAEGYSVSREKKESFPLTVTSAQKNPTAFYLCASRPQGNGYEQYFGPGTRLTVT.